This TCR beta chain originates from a study of radiotherapy plus CTLA-4 blockade in lung cancer. The germline gives CDR1 SGHVS, CDR2 FNYEAQ. CDR3 size: 18 residues. V trimming: 2 bases; J trimming: 1 base; junction bases outside the gene matches: 7. Produced via immunoSEQ multiplex PCR; TCRdb's table is partial and in-frame only. Among about 48,000 clones listed, less than 90% were seen once. The study gave focal radiation plus ipilimumab CTLA-4 blockade to patients with chemo-refractory metastatic non-small-cell lung cancer. Concerning this clone: Its antigen remains unknown.

Study findings and constraints: Tumor-derived TCR clones expanded in blood after radiotherapy plus ipilimumab.

This sample comprised peripheral blood, obtained from a patient treated with radiotherapy plus ipilimumab. The rearrangement links TRBV7-6 to TRBJ2-1; TRBD2 agrees at 11 bases. This TCR came from a human donor with non-small cell lung cancer that progressed on radiotherapy plus ipilimumab. Some clones in this sample may be carry-over from other donors' samples. The CDR3: CASSLFGTSGRSYNEQFF. In DNA form, the CDR3 reads TGTGCCAGCAGCTTATTCGGGACTAGCGGCAGGTCCTACAATGAGCAGTTCTTC.